Following are 2 T cell receptor beta chains from one sample sequenced in a study of T cells in Graves' hyperthyroidism and ophthalmopathy. RNA transcripts were the template for amplifying TCR beta CDR3 regions. First-round RT-PCR with HTBI primers amplified the TCR CDR3 region. TCRdb fed the multiplex PCR reads into MiXCR, producing one record per CDR3 protein. The sample lists more than 500,000 distinct CDR3 sequences, around 46% seen once, with under 20% in the top ten. Material: peripheral blood or thyroid tissue (not recorded which). The receptor set was obtained from an adult woman with Graves' disease, either hyperthyroidism or ophthalmopathy (not recorded which).

The chain carries TRBV29-1 and TRBJ2-7; TRBD1 might be the D (5 bases). This CDR3 contains 11 residues. CDR1 is SQVTM, CDR2 ANQGSEA, per germline. Trimming cost V 7 bases and J 2 bases, with 9 bases left between them. CDR3: CSAVDTYEQYF. The CDR3 nucleotides read TGCAGCGCCGTGGACACCTACGAGCAGTACTTC.

This chain connects TRBV14 to TRBJ1-1, with 8 nucleotides matching TRBD1. Per germline, CDR1 SGHDN and CDR2 FVKESK. V lost 5 bases, J lost 4 bases, and 12 bases stayed unmatched. The CDR3 totals 16 residues. The CDR3 coding sequence is TGTGCCAGCAGCTCAGGACAGGGAAGGGCGAGCACTGAAGCTTTCTTT. As protein: CASSSGQGRASTEAFF.